Shown below are 20 T cell receptor beta chains from a single sample sequenced in a study of OX40 agonist ivuxolimab in advanced cancers. Repertoires were generated with immunoSEQ multiplex PCR, while TCRdb's copy carries only in-frame clones and drops some. The repertoire holds under 70,000 clones, with about nine tenths as singletons. This specimen consisted of CD4+ or CD8+ T cells sorted from blood, obtained in a trial of the OX40 agonist ivuxolimab. The receptors were gathered from an adult with an advanced solid tumor such as melanoma, head and neck, liver or kidney cancer.

The chain uses TRBV30 and TRBJ2-1; TRBD2 agrees at 12 bases. The CDR3 covers 14 residues. After removal of 2 bases from V and 8 bases from J, the junction contained 4 bases not matched to a gene. Germline values: CDR1 GTSNPN, CDR2 SVGIG (reference sequence). The CDR3 is CAWSSSGRGDEQFF. The CDR3 bases are TGTGCCTGGAGTTCTAGCGGGAGGGGGGATGAGCAGTTCTTC.

CDR3 sequence (DNA): TGTGCCAGCGGCCGGGACAGGGTCTACGAGCAGTACTTC. Its protein product is CASGRDRVYEQYF. The chain joins TRBV6-6 to TRBJ2-7; the match to TRBD1 covers 9 bases. The CDR3 is made up of 13 amino acids. The junction had 5 bases not matched to a gene; V was cut back by 8 bases and J by 3 bases. Germline-derived CDR1 and CDR2 are MNHNY and SVGAGI (reference sequence).

The chain combines TRBV7-3 with TRBJ2-3; 13 positions match TRBD2. The V and J ends lost 5 bases and 0 bases, in that order; junction bases with no gene match: 14. The CDR3 has 20 amino acids. CDR1 and CDR2 from the germline V gene are SGHTA and FQGTGA. For the CDR3, the DNA is TGTGCCAGCAGCAAATCCACCGGGACTAGCGGGACGTATAGCACAGATACGCAGTATTTT. Amino acids: CASSKSTGTSGTYSTDTQYF.

CDR3 sequence reads: CASSLPLAGETDTQYF. The CDR3, as DNA: TGCGCCAGCAGCTTGCCCCTAGCGGGAGAAACAGATACGCAGTATTTT. V is TRBV5-1 and J is TRBJ2-3; TRBD2 agrees at 10 bases. The CDR3 runs 16 residues. Trimming took 1 base from V and 3 from J; bases not matched to a gene: 5. CDR1 is SGHRS and CDR2 is YFSETQ in the germline V gene.

This clone was observed once. The chain employs TRBV4-1 and TRBJ1-1; 7 positions match TRBD1. CDR1 is MGHRA and CDR2 is YSYEKL in the germline V gene. With V trimmed by 6 bases and J by 0 bases, 7 bases remained unmatched. CDR3 length equals 15 residues. Here the CDR3 reads CASRPRQGLNTEAFF. The CDR3 region has the DNA TGCGCCAGCAGGCCCAGACAGGGCCTGAACACTGAAGCTTTCTTT.

This clone was seen once. Here the CDR3 DNA reads TGTGCCAGCAGTTTAGGACAGTTCAACACTGAAGCTTTCTTT. Translating gives CASSLGQFNTEAFF. The rearrangement uses TRBV28 and TRBJ1-1, with D tentatively TRBD1 (6 bases). The V gene lost 2 bases and the J gene lost 2 bases, with 9 bases spanning the gap. The V gene's germline CDR1 is MDHEN and CDR2 SYDVKM. The length of the CDR3 is 14 residues.

The chain uses TRBV10-3 and TRBJ1-2; 10 positions agree with TRBD1. V dropped 8 bases and J dropped 8; count of bases not matched to a gene: 8. The CDR3 is 13 residues long. Per the germline V gene, CDR1 is ENHRY and CDR2 is SYGVKD. The CDR3 reads CAIGGGQGRGYTF. The CDR3 nucleotides are TGTGCCATCGGCGGGGGACAGGGGAGAGGCTACACCTTC.

The rearrangement links TRBV18 to TRBJ1-2, with no clear D. This CDR3 comprises 13 residues. Germline V gene data show CDR1 as KGHSH and CDR2 as LQKENI. Trimming took 0 bases from V and 7 from J, leaving 9 bases between them. The chain's CDR3 is CASSPPVWGGYTF. For the CDR3, the DNA is TGTGCCAGCTCACCACCGGTCTGGGGTGGCTACACCTTC.

This clone was picked up one time. CDR3 sequence reads: CASTRERDGHEQYF. CDR3 sequence (DNA): TGTGCCAGTACCCGGGAAAGGGACGGCCACGAGCAGTACTTC. The V gene is TRBV19, the J gene TRBJ2-7, with D tentatively TRBD1 or TRBD2 (5 bases each). The CDR3 contains 14 residues. V lost 7 bases to trimming and J lost 5 bases, with 18 bases between them. The germline V gene has CDR1 LNHDA and CDR2 SQIVND (reference sequence).

The chain is built from TRBV29-1 and TRBJ1-4, with no clear D. Trimming left V 4 bases short and J 5 bases short, with 8 bases between. The V gene's germline CDR1 is SQVTM and CDR2 ANQGSEA. This CDR3 contains 12 residues. The CDR3 bases are TGCAGCGTTGGGGGAGTGAATGAAAAACTGTTTTTT. Its translation: CSVGGVNEKLFF.

The chain uses TRBV7-8 and TRBJ2-1, with D hard to call. In germline, CDR1 is SGHVS, CDR2 FQNEAQ. V lost 5 bases, J lost 10 bases, and 12 bases lay in between. The CDR3 length is 12 residues. CDR3 in DNA: TGTGCCAGCAGCCGGAATAAAAGGGAGCAGTTCTTC. Translating it yields CASSRNKREQFF.

V and J are TRBV30 and TRBJ1-2; D is undetermined. Germline CDR1 is GTSNPN and CDR2 is SVGIG (reference sequence). The CDR3 runs 13 residues. Trimming pared 3 bases from V and 6 bases from J, leaving 14 bases between. The CDR3: CAWSKGPANGYTF. CDR3 nucleotides: TGTGCCTGGAGCAAGGGCCCGGCGAATGGCTACACCTTC.

The chain combines TRBV19 with TRBJ2-6; 9 bases line up with TRBD1. The CDR3 is made up of 17 amino acids. With 6 bases clipped from V and 1 base from J, the junction kept 7 bases outside the gene matches. CDR1 and CDR2 from the germline V gene are LNHDA and SQIVND (reference sequence). CDR3 residues: CASSGGQGVSGANVLTF. The CDR3 coding sequence is TGTGCCAGTAGCGGGGGACAGGGAGTGTCTGGGGCCAACGTCCTGACTTTC.

This clone was detected only a few times. Other DNA sequences within the sample encode an identical CDR3. The gene calls are TRBV19 and TRBJ1-5; tentative D call: TRBD1 (5 bases). Deletions cut 0 bases from V and 2 bases from J, with 5 bases between. CDR1 LNHDA and CDR2 SQIVND come from the germline V gene (reference sequence). The CDR3 is made up of 14 amino acids. CDR3 nucleotides: TGTGCCAGTAGTATAGACAGGGGCAATCAGCCCCAGCATTTT. Translated: CASSIDRGNQPQHF.

This clone was seen just once. The V call is TRBV6-1, the J call TRBJ2-2; tentatively, D is TRBD2 (5 bases). The germline gives CDR1 MNHNS, CDR2 SASEGT. This CDR3 spans 16 amino acids. Trimming took off 1 base at V and 0 bases at J, with 9 bases between the two ends. The CDR3 loop is CASSEVDYPNTGELFF. The DNA of the CDR3 is TGTGCCAGCAGTGAAGTTGACTACCCGAACACCGGGGAGCTGTTTTTT.

The chain recombines TRBV27 with TRBJ2-1; no firm D call. This CDR3 has 10 amino acids. V lost 5 bases and J lost 8, with 4 bases in between. The V gene's germline CDR1 is MNHEY and CDR2 SMNVEV (reference sequence). The CDR3 DNA is TGTGCCAGCAGTCTGGATGAGCAGTTCTTC. Its translation: CASSLDEQFF.

V and J are TRBV18 and TRBJ2-7; D gene uncertain. V gave up 3 bases and J gave up 2 bases, with 8 bases separating them. The germline V gene has CDR1 KGHSH and CDR2 LQKENI. This CDR3 has 13 amino acids. In nucleotides, the CDR3 is TGTGCCAGCTCACCTAACGACCCCTACGAGCAGTACTTC. It is translated as CASSPNDPYEQYF.

This clone appeared a few times. The chain employs TRBV5-1 and TRBJ2-1; TRBD2 matches 15 bases. The CDR3 runs 16 residues. Trimming cost V 4 bases and J 16 bases; bases outside gene matches: 15. The germline V gene has CDR1 SGHRS and CDR2 YFSETQ. CDR3 loop: CASSPGTSGRLSPGFF. CDR3 nucleotides: TGCGCCAGCAGCCCGGGGACTAGCGGGAGGTTAAGTCCAGGCTTCTTC. Filled out from reference TRBV5-1 and TRBJ2-1, the complete variable domain reads KAGVTQTPRYLIKTRGQQVTLSCSPISGHRSVSWYQQTPGQGLQFLFEYFSETQRNKGNFPGRFSGRQFSNSRSEMNVSTLELGDSALYLCASSPGTSGRLSPGFFGPGTRLTVL.

This chain connects TRBV5-4 to TRBJ2-1, with TRBD1 matching 7 bases. Trimming removed 4 bases from V and 3 bases from J; junction bases left unmatched: 4. The CDR3 has 14 amino acids. Germline V gives CDR1 SGHNT, CDR2 YYREEE (reference sequence). The CDR3 sequence is CASSGTAIYNEQFF. The DNA of the CDR3 is TGTGCCAGCAGCGGGACAGCCATCTACAATGAGCAGTTCTTC.

The count of this clone is one. The rearrangement joins TRBV6-4 to TRBJ2-1; 7 bases are a match to TRBD2. From germline, CDR1 is MRHNA and CDR2 SNTAGT. J was trimmed by 3 bases and V by 8 bases; bases with no gene match: 13. CDR3 length: 16 amino acids. CDR3 DNA sequence: TGTGCCAGCTATAAGCAGGTGGGAGGGGTCTACAATGAGCAGTTCTTC. Translated: CASYKQVGGVYNEQFF.